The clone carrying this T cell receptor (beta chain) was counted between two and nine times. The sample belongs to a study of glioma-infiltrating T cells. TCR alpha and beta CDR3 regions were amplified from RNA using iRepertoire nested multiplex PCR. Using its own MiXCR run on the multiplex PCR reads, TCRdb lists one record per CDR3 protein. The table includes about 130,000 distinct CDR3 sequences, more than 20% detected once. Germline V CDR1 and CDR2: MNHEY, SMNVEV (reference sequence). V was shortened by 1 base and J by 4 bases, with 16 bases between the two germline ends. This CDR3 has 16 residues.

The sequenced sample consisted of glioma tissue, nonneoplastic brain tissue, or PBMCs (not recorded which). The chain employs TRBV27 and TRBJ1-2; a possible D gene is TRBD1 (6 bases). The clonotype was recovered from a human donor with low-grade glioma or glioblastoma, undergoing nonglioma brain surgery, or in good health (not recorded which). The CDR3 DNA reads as TGTGCCAGCAGTTTATTAGCAACAGGGAGTATCTATGGCTACACCTTC. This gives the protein CASSLLATGSIYGYTF.